The TCR beta chain under discussion was sequenced for a study of shared clonotypes between healthy human individuals. The wider study: Every donor yielded three CD4 naive, three CD4 memory, two CD8 naive and one CD8 memory plate. Study-wide results and caveats: Clonotype sharing levels among donors were expected to vary with sequencing depth. Among a few donors, roughly 5% of naive CD4 clonotypes were found in common.

Per the original data handling: Filtering was not the same, since immunoSEQ gave junction-only sequences without quality scores. Profiled with immunoSEQ multiplex PCR; TCRdb holds only in-frame clones, not every one. V and J calls and clone size are those listed in that table; D and trimming were worked out from the DNA. The repertoire consists of a few million clones, with 80% to 95% occurring once and the leading ten covering about 0.36%. Note on this clone: No antigen is known for it.

Trimming removed 5 bases from V and 7 bases from J, with 11 bases in between. Looked up from germline, CDR1 is SGHDN and CDR2 is FVKESK. The CDR3 consists of 12 residues. The chain carries TRBV14 and TRBJ2-5; D remains unclear. This sequence was found in a man younger than 30 in good health. Some clones in this sample may be carry-over from other donors' samples. Sequencing input: naive CD4+ T cells from PBMCs. Documented subset: CD45RA+ positively selected. CDR3 region: CASSFRLGTQYF. For the CDR3, the DNA is TGTGCCAGCAGCTTTCGTCTAGGGACCCAGTACTTC.